The text below deals with one T cell receptor (beta chain). Antigen unknown. Some clones are missing from TCRdb's copy, which holds only in-frame ones; the method was immunoSEQ multiplex PCR. The sample lists some 120,000 clones, about nine tenths occurring once. This sample was included in a study of T cell responses to AZD1222 COVID-19 vaccine. Whole-study findings and limits: Vaccine-related CD4 TCRs covered spike, predominating at 160-218 and 743-854. Once two AZD1222 doses were given, Spike-specific TCR breadth and depth went up.

This TCR came from an adult in good health. Source: peripheral blood, taken on day 0 of AZD1222 vaccination.

The CDR3 bases are TGTGCCAGCAGTGAAGGAGGACAGTCCACCGGGGAGCTGTTTTTT. This codes for CASSEGGQSTGELFF. The chain joins TRBV6-4 to TRBJ2-2, with D possibly matching TRBD1 (6 bases). The V gene lost 3 bases and the J gene lost 4 bases, with 12 bases spanning the gap. The germline gives CDR1 MRHNA, CDR2 SNTAGT. The CDR3 is 15 amino acids.